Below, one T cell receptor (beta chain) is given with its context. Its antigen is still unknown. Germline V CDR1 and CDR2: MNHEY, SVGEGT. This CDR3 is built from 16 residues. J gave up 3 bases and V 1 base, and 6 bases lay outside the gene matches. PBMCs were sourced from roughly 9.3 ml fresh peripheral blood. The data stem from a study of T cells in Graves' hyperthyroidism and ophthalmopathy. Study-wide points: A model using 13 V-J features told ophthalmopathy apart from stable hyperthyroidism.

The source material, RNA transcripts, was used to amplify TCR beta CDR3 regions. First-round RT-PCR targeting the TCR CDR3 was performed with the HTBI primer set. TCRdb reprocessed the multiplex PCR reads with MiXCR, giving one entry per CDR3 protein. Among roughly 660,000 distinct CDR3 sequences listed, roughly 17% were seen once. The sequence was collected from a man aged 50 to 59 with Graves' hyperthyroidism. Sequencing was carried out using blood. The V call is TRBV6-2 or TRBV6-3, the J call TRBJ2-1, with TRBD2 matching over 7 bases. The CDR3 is CASSYLFLADYNEQFF. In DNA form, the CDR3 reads TGTGCCAGCAGTTACTTGTTTCTAGCGGACTACAATGAGCAGTTCTTC.